This T cell receptor beta chain was sequenced in a study of blood T cell repertoires in COVID-19. Study context: COVID-19 samples collected from the United States, Italy and Spain covered acute and convalescent phases. PBMCs, B-cell-depleted T cells, or T cells provided the cDNA or gDNA that made up the material.

Seattle researchers signed up patients amid active infection and tracked them longitudinally. CDR1 is DFQATT and CDR2 is SNEGSKA in the germline V gene (reference sequence). Trimming left V 3 bases short and J 0 bases short, with 6 bases between. CDR3 length: 13 residues. Original handling: By means of reference gene primer amplification, nucleated cell counts were estimated. Method: immunoSEQ multiplex PCR; TCRdb's copy keeps in-frame clones and lacks some. The D gene and trimming were derived from the DNA, and the V and J assignments and clone size from that table. The sample contains around 110,000 clones, about 79% of which appear only once.

The source of this sequence is a man older than 75 with COVID-19, enrolled during active disease. This chain links TRBV20-1 with TRBJ2-1; D gene ambiguous. The sequenced material came from peripheral blood. The CDR3 spells CSASGYSYNEQFF. CDR3 nucleotides: TGCAGTGCTAGTGGCTACTCCTACAATGAGCAGTTCTTC.